This TCR beta chain was captured by sequencing in a study of blood T cells in healthy people across ages. Regarding the study as a whole: More naive CD4+ cells and higher diversity were found in long-lived than in aged donors.

V gave up 2 bases and J gave up 8 bases; unmatched junction bases: 1. Germline loops: CDR1 KGHDR, CDR2 SFDVKD. There are 13 residues in the CDR3. Each donor had around 11 milliliters of peripheral blood drawn. The use of a sample-barcoded 5' primer and a J-beta primer mix characterized a second PCR of 7 to 11 cycles. One entry per CDR3 protein results from TCRdb running MiXCR on the 5' RACE reads. The data contain more than 750,000 distinct CDR3 sequences, almost 30% of them singletons. Note on this clonotype: No antigen is known for it.

These records were also assigned to another study, of T cells of mothers and their children.

The sequenced sample consisted of blood. This TCR came from a woman aged 40 to 50 in good health. The chain is built from TRBV24-1 and TRBJ2-1; TRBD2 agrees at 8 bases. The CDR3 reads CATSDSGGHEQFF. The CDR3 DNA reads TGTGCCACCAGTGATTCGGGGGGGCATGAGCAGTTCTTC.